The 4 T cell receptor beta chains in this list originate from one sample, sequenced in a study of blood T cell repertoires in COVID-19. Clones were read by immunoSEQ multiplex PCR, and TCRdb kept only the in-frame ones, dropping some. The sample yields roughly 520,000 clones, roughly 90% seen once. The source material was PBMCs or T cells enriched from blood (not recorded which). The receptors here all came from a woman aged 35 to 49 who had recovered from COVID-19.

This chain uses TRBV18 with TRBJ1-1; D ambiguous. V was shortened by 3 bases and J by 0 bases, with 8 bases between the two germline ends. This CDR3 is built from 14 residues. Germline loops: CDR1 KGHSH, CDR2 LQKENI. The chain's CDR3 is CASSPTRLNTEAFF. The CDR3 DNA follows: TGTGCCAGCTCACCGACAAGGCTGAACACTGAAGCTTTCTTT.

V usage is TRBV6-5 and J usage is TRBJ1-1; no definite D call. CDR3 length: 16 residues. Between the trimmed V and J ends, which lost 0 bases and 1 base, there was a span of 12 bases. CDR1 and CDR2 (germline): MNHEY, SVGAGI. In nucleotides, the CDR3 is TGTGCCAGCAGTTACTCGTACATAAATGGGAACACTGAAGCTTTCTTT. Translation: CASSYSYINGNTEAFF.

The gene calls are TRBV29-1 and TRBJ2-5; 7 positions agree with TRBD2. Germline V gives CDR1 SQVTM, CDR2 ANQGSEA. This CDR3 region has 13 residues. Germline trimming cut 7 bases from V and 5 bases from J; bases unmatched to any gene: 10. The CDR3 is CSGRQRGAETQYF. DNA of the CDR3: TGCAGCGGTAGGCAGCGGGGCGCGGAGACCCAGTACTTC.

The chain recombines TRBV10-3 with TRBJ2-7; possible D gene TRBD2, 6 bases. The CDR3 runs 16 residues. Germline V gene sequence: CDR1 ENHRY, CDR2 SYGVKD. V lost 0 bases and J lost 0, with 12 bases in between. CDR3 nucleotide sequence: TGTGCCATCAGTGAGTCCGGGCGGGGCAGCTCCTACGAGCAGTACTTC. Translated: CAISESGRGSSYEQYF.